Shown below are 13 T cell receptor beta chains from a single sample sequenced in a study of T-cell reconstitution after alpha-beta-depleted transplantation in children. Molecular barcoding with unique molecular identifiers was used for the TCRbeta library. TCRdb reprocessed the PCR reads via MiXCR and lists one record per CDR3 protein. The table records roughly 420,000 distinct CDR3 sequences, 16% of them present only once. Sample: PBMCs, mostly from graft donor cells, taken 360 days after TCRalphabeta/CD19-depleted stem cell transplant. These receptors all stem from a boy under three years old who had a stem cell transplant for Wiskott-Aldrich syndrome, so the T cells may come from the graft donor.

V is TRBV18 and J is TRBJ2-5, with TRBD2 as a possible D gene (6 bases). The CDR3 extends over 12 amino acids. Trimming cost V 4 bases and J 9 bases, with 12 bases left between them. The germline V gene has CDR1 KGHSH and CDR2 LQKENI. CDR3 bases: TGTGCCAGCTCACGCCCATGGGACTCCCAGTACTTC. Amino acids: CASSRPWDSQYF.

This clonotype was observed a few times. The chain combines TRBV2 with TRBJ2-7, with 10 nucleotides matching TRBD2. The CDR3 contains 17 residues. Germline assignment: CDR1 SNHLY and CDR2 FYNNEI. V gave up 1 base and J gave up 1 base; unmatched junction bases: 7. CDR3 coding DNA: TGTGCCAGCAGTGAAGGGCTAGCGGGAGACCTTTCCTACGAGCAGTACTTC. Translated: CASSEGLAGDLSYEQYF.

V gene TRBV9 combines with J gene TRBJ2-7; D tentatively fits TRBD1 or TRBD2 (5 bases each). The CDR3 has 14 residues. The V gene lost 3 bases and the J gene lost 3 bases, with 13 bases spanning the gap. The germline CDR1 and CDR2 sequences are SGDLS and YYNGEE. The CDR3 is CASSARDRLYEQYF. For the CDR3, the DNA is TGTGCCAGCAGCGCGAGGGACCGACTCTACGAGCAGTACTTC.

This clonotype was recorded once. The rearrangement joins TRBV7-8 to TRBJ2-7, with D unclear. The CDR3 covers 14 residues. The V and J ends lost 8 bases and 2 bases respectively, with 16 bases between them. Germline V gives CDR1 SGHVS, CDR2 FQNEAQ. CDR3 in DNA: TGTGCCAGCCAACCCGGGCCATCAACCTACGAGCAGTACTTC. Translation gives CASQPGPSTYEQYF.

This clonotype was recorded a few times. The chain has TRBV5-1 and TRBJ2-1; D not certain. The CDR3 spans 12 residues. The V end was cut by 0 bases, the J end by 8 bases, with 6 bases between. CDR1 and CDR2 (germline): SGHRS, YFSETQ. CDR3 in DNA: TGCGCCAGCAGCTTGGTTATCCATGAGCAGTTCTTC. Translated, it gives CASSLVIHEQFF. The full variable domain, its missing parts supplied by reference TRBV5-1 and TRBJ2-1, is KAGVTQTPRYLIKTRGQQVTLSCSPISGHRSVSWYQQTPGQGLQFLFEYFSETQRNKGNFPGRFSGRQFSNSRSEMNVSTLELGDSALYLCASSLVIHEQFFGPGTRLTVL.

The sample holds a few counts of this clonotype. This chain connects TRBV7-6 to TRBJ1-6, with 8 bases lining up with TRBD1. The CDR3 has 17 amino acids. Germline assignment: CDR1 SGHVS and CDR2 FNYEAQ. With V trimmed by 0 bases and J by 7 bases, 8 bases remained unmatched. Written as DNA, the CDR3 is TGTGCCAGCAGCTTAGCCATCAGGGGGCCGAAGAATTCACCCCTCCACTTT. This translates into CASSLAIRGPKNSPLHF.

This chain connects TRBV25-1 to TRBJ2-1; D uncertain. The ends were cut back, 2 bases at V and 4 bases at J, with 6 bases in the middle. This CDR3 is built from 13 residues. Germline-derived CDR1 and CDR2 are MGHDK and SYGVNS. The CDR3 region has the DNA TGTGCCAGCAGTGAACTACTTTACAATGAGCAGTTCTTC. It translates to CASSELLYNEQFF.

The chain has TRBV5-1 and TRBJ2-5; 10 bases are a match to TRBD1. Germline values: CDR1 SGHRS, CDR2 YFSETQ. V was clipped by 6 bases and J by 5 bases; unmatched bases: 7. CDR3 size: 14 residues. CDR3 residues: CASTLTGGSETQYF. The CDR3 DNA is TGCGCCAGCACACTGACAGGGGGCTCGGAGACCCAGTACTTC.

The chain recombines TRBV19 with TRBJ2-5; 9 bases are a match to TRBD1. The germline V gene has CDR1 LNHDA and CDR2 SQIVND (reference sequence). The CDR3 length is 15 residues. V lost 5 bases and J lost 4; bases outside the gene matches: 8. CDR3 sequence (DNA): TGTGCCAGTAGTCGGGGACAGGGATTTCGAGAGACCCAGTACTTC. This gives the protein CASSRGQGFRETQYF.

The rearrangement links TRBV5-5 to TRBJ2-1, with D perhaps being TRBD1 or TRBD2 (6 bases each). This CDR3 region has 15 residues. The V and J ends lost 4 bases and 5 bases respectively, with 16 bases between them. The germline gives CDR1 SGHKS, CDR2 YYEKEE (reference sequence). This CDR3 is CASSLPGAANNEQFF. In DNA form, the CDR3 reads TGTGCCAGCAGCCTACCGGGGGCGGCGAACAATGAGCAGTTCTTC. Full variable domain (outside the CDR3, taken from reference TRBV5-5 and TRBJ2-1): DAGVTQSPTHLIKTRGQQVTLRCSPISGHKSVSWYQQVLGQGPQFIFQYYEKEERGRGNFPDRFSARQFPNYSSELNVNALLLGDSALYLCASSLPGAANNEQFFGPGTRLTVL.

V usage is TRBV9 and J usage is TRBJ2-1; D tentatively reads TRBD1 or TRBD2 (6 bases each). Trimming stripped 0 bases from V and 5 bases from J, with 12 bases between. CDR3 size: 15 residues. Germline CDR1 is SGDLS and CDR2 is YYNGEE. The CDR3 spells CASSVEGGMDNEQFF. In DNA form, the CDR3 reads TGTGCCAGCAGCGTAGAGGGGGGCATGGACAATGAGCAGTTCTTC.

V gene TRBV4-1 combines with J gene TRBJ2-3; the D is unclear. This CDR3 has 15 residues. Trimming left V 0 bases short and J 2 bases short, with 9 bases between. The germline V gene encodes CDR1 MGHRA and CDR2 YSYEKL. The CDR3 bases are TGCGCCAGCAGCCAAGATCATAGAAACACAGATACGCAGTATTTT. Translating gives CASSQDHRNTDTQYF.

This chain joins TRBV10-3 and TRBJ2-7; D is uncertain. Germline V CDR1 and CDR2: ENHRY, SYGVKD. Trimming took off 6 bases at V and 3 bases at J, with 12 bases between the two ends. This CDR3 contains 13 residues. CDR3 region: CAISYGVGYEQYF. The CDR3 DNA sequence: TGTGCCATCAGCTACGGAGTCGGCTACGAGCAGTACTTC.